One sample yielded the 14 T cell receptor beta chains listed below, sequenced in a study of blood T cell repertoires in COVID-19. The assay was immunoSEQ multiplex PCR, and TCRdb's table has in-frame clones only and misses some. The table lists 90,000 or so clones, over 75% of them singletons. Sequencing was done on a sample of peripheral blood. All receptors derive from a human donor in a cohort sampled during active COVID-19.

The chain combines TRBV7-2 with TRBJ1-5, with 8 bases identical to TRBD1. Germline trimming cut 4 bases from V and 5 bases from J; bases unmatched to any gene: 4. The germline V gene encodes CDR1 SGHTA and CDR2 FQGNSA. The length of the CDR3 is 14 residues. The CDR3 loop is CASSSGQGDQPQHF. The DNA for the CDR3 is TGTGCCAGCAGCTCCGGACAGGGAGATCAGCCCCAGCATTTT.

CDR3 residues: CASSHQGTSRNTQYF. The CDR3, as DNA: TGTGCCAGCAGCCACCAAGGGACTTCCAGAAATACGCAGTATTTT. The chain couples TRBV7-2 to TRBJ2-3; maybe TRBD2 (6 bases). Between the trimmed V and J ends, which lost 5 bases and 7 bases, there was a span of 19 bases. The germline CDR1 and CDR2 sequences are SGHTA and FQGNSA. The CDR3 extends over 15 amino acids.

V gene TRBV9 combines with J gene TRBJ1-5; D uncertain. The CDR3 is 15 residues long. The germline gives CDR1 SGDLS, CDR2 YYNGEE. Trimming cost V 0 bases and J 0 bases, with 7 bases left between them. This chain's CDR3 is CASSVDSYSNQPQHF. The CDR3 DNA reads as TGTGCCAGCAGCGTAGATAGTTATAGCAATCAGCCCCAGCATTTT.

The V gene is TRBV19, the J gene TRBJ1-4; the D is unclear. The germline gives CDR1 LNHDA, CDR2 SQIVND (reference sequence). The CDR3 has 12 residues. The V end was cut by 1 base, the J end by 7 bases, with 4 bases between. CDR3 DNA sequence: TGTGCCAGTAGTATAGGCGGTGAAAAACTGTTTTTT. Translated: CASSIGGEKLFF.

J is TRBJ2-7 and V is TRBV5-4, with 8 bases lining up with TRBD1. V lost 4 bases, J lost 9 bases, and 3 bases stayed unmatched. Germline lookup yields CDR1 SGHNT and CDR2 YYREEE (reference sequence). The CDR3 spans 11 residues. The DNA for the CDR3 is TGTGCCAGCAGCCCCGGGACAGGGCAGTACTTC. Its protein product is CASSPGTGQYF.

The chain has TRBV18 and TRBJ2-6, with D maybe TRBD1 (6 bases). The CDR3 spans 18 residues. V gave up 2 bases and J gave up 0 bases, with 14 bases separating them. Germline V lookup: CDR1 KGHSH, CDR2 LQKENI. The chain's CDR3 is CASSPIQGPSSGANVLTF. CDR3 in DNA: TGTGCCAGCTCACCAATCCAGGGGCCGAGCTCTGGGGCCAACGTCCTGACTTTC.

The CDR3: CASSARASTSYEQYF. The CDR3 DNA reads as TGTGCCAGCAGCGCGAGGGCTTCCACCTCCTACGAGCAGTACTTC. This chain links TRBV3-1 (or the pseudogene TRBV3-2) with TRBJ2-7, with D maybe TRBD2 (5 bases). Per germline, CDR1 LGHDT and CDR2 YNNKEL (reference sequence). The V end lost 5 bases, the J end lost 0 bases, and 14 bases lay between the germline ends. The CDR3 loop spans 15 amino acids.

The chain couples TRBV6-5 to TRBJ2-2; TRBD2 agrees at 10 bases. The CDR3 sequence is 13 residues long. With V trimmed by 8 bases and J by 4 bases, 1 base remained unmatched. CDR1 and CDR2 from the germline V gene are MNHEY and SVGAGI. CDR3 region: CASRLAGTGELFF. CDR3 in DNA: TGTGCCAGCCGACTAGCGGGCACCGGGGAGCTGTTTTTT.

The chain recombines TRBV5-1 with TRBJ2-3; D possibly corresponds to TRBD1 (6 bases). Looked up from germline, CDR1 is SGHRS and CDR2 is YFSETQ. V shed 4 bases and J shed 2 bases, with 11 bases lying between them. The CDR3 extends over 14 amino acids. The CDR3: CASSPGQNTDTQYF. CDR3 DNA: TGCGCCAGCAGCCCAGGACAGAACACAGATACGCAGTATTTT.

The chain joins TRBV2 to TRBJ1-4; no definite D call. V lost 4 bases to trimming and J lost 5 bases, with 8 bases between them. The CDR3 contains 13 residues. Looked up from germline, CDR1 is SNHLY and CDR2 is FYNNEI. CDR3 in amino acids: CASSGRRNEKLFF. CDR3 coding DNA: TGTGCCAGCAGTGGTCGCCGGAATGAAAAACTGTTTTTT. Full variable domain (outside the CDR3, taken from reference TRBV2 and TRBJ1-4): EPEVTQTPSHQVTQMGQEVILRCVPISNHLYFYWYRQILGQKVEFLVSFYNNEISEKSEIFDDQFSVERPDGSNFTLKIRSTKLEDSAMYFCASSGRRNEKLFFGSGTQLSVL.

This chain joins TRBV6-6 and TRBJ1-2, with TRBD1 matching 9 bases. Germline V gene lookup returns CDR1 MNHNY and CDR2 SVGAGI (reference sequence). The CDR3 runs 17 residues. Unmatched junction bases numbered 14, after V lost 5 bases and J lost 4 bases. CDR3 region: CASSPTPGTGSSYGYTF. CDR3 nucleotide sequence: TGTGCCAGCAGTCCTACTCCCGGGACAGGGAGTTCCTATGGCTACACCTTC.

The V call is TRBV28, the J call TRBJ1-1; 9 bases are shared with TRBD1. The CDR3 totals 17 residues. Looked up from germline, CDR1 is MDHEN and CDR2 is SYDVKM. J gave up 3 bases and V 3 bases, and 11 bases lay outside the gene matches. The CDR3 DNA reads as TGTGCCAGCAGTTTCCCGGGACAGGGTCGTGGTGACACTGAAGCTTTCTTT. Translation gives CASSFPGQGRGDTEAFF.

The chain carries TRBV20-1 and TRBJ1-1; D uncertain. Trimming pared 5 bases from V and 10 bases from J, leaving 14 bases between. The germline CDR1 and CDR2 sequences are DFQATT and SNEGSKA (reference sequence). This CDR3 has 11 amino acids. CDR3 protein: CSADGPLGAFF. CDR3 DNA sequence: TGCAGTGCTGATGGGCCCCTCGGAGCTTTCTTT.

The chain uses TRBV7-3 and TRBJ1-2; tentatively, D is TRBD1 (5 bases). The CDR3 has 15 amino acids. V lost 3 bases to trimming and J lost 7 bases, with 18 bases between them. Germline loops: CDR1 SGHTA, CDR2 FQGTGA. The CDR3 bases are TGTGCCAGCAGCTTGGGAGGGGTGGGCCAACGTGGCTACACCTTC. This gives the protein CASSLGGVGQRGYTF.